Shown below are 10 T cell receptor beta chains from a single sample sequenced in a study of breast tumors, draining lymph nodes, adjacent tissues. TCRdb recomputed calls from the multiplex PCR reads with MiXCR, one row per CDR3 protein. The sample lists some 15,000 distinct CDR3 sequences, approximately 70% occurring once. Material for sequencing was tumor-adjacent breast tissue. The origin of the receptors is a female donor with breast cancer. Some clones in this sample may be carry-over from other donors' samples.

This chain joins TRBV30 and TRBJ1-6; D unclear. V was shortened by 5 bases and J by 7 bases, with 12 bases between the two germline ends. The CDR3 covers 13 residues. Germline V gives CDR1 GTSNPN, CDR2 SVGIG (reference sequence). CDR3 in amino acids: CAWAQEGNSPLHF. CDR3 DNA: TGTGCCTGGGCCCAGGAGGGCAATTCACCCCTCCACTTT.

The gene calls are TRBV5-6 and TRBJ2-7, with 8 bases identical to TRBD2. Trimming took 3 bases from V and 2 from J; bases not matched to a gene: 7. This CDR3 is 15 amino acids long. CDR1 is SGHDT and CDR2 is YYEEEE in the germline V gene. CDR3 in DNA: TGTGCCAGCAGCTCCGTAACGGGAGGGCCCTACGAGCAGTACTTC. Residues: CASSSVTGGPYEQYF.

The chain has TRBV6-5 and TRBJ2-7; 7 bases agree with TRBD2. The V segment lost 6 bases and the J segment 6 bases; nucleotides outside the gene matches: 8. The CDR3 spans 13 residues. CDR1 is MNHEY, CDR2 SVGAGI, per germline. The CDR3 protein is CASSSKRGSEQYF. The CDR3 region has the DNA TGTGCCAGCAGCTCCAAGCGGGGTTCCGAGCAGTACTTC.

The chain is built from TRBV10-3 and TRBJ2-3; a possible D gene is TRBD2 (5 bases). The CDR3 is 13 amino acids. Germline V lookup: CDR1 ENHRY, CDR2 SYGVKD. Deletions cut 6 bases from V and 2 bases from J, with 9 bases between. In DNA form, the CDR3 reads TGTGCCATCAGAGGCGGACTCACAGATACGCAGTATTTT. Translating gives CAIRGGLTDTQYF.

This clonotype was found a few times. The chain uses TRBV4-3 and TRBJ2-6; D ambiguous. This CDR3 is 19 amino acids long. Germline CDR1 reads LGHNA; CDR2 reads YSLEER. V was pared by 0 bases and J by 0 bases, with 15 bases between. The CDR3 nucleotides read TGCGCCAGCAGCCAAGATCGAAGGGCTCGTAGCTCTGGGGCCAACGTCCTGACTTTC. Protein: CASSQDRRARSSGANVLTF.

The chain has TRBV7-3 and TRBJ2-5, with D unclear. V was clipped by 1 base and J by 3 bases, with 0 bases between them. Germline V CDR1 and CDR2: SGHTA, FQGTGA. The CDR3 extends over 11 amino acids. The CDR3 protein is CASSLKETQYF. The CDR3 region has the DNA TGTGCCAGCAGCTTAAAAGAGACCCAGTACTTC.

This clonotype was found many times. The chain combines TRBV6-4 with TRBJ2-7; 10 positions agree with TRBD2. Germline V gene sequence: CDR1 MRHNA, CDR2 SNTAGT. The ends lost 2 bases at V and 2 bases at J; junction bases unmatched: 6. This CDR3 comprises 16 residues. CDR3 loop: CASSDPAGLAAYEQYF. DNA for the CDR3: TGTGCCAGCAGTGACCCCGCCGGACTAGCGGCCTACGAGCAGTACTTC.

This clonotype was counted only a few times. The rearrangement uses TRBV7-2 and TRBJ1-2, with 9 bases fitting TRBD1. The V and J ends lost 1 base and 7 bases, in that order; junction bases with no gene match: 4. This CDR3 spans 14 amino acids. Germline CDR1 SGHTA, CDR2 FQGNSA. The CDR3 loop reads CASSLGTGEGGYTF. CDR3 DNA: TGTGCCAGCAGCTTAGGGACAGGGGAGGGTGGCTACACCTTC.

This clonotype is medium-sized (0.01 to 0.1%) by share. The chain uses TRBV7-9 and TRBJ2-1, with 7 positions matching TRBD1. The trim removed 5 bases at V and 5 bases at J, leaving 9 bases unmatched. This CDR3 contains 15 residues. Germline lookup yields CDR1 SEHNR and CDR2 FQNEAQ (reference sequence). This chain's CDR3 is CASSPGTVPHNEQFF. The CDR3 DNA follows: TGTGCCAGCAGCCCCGGGACAGTGCCACACAATGAGCAGTTCTTC.

This sequence joins TRBV11-3 and TRBJ2-7; TRBD1 might be the D (6 bases). Per germline, CDR1 SGHNT and CDR2 YENEEA. This CDR3 is built from 13 residues. Trimming cost V 4 bases and J 1 base, with 8 bases left between them. CDR3: CASSSDRSYEQYF. The CDR3 DNA reads TGTGCCAGCAGCTCCGACAGGTCCTACGAGCAGTACTTC.